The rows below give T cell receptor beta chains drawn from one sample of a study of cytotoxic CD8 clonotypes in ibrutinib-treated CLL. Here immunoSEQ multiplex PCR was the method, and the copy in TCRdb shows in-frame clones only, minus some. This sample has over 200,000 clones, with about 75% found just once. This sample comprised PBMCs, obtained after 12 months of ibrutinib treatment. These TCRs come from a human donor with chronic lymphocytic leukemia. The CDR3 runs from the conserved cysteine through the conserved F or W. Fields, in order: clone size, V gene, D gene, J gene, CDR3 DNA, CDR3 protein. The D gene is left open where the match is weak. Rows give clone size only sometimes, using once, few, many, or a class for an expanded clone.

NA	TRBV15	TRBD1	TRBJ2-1	TGTGCCACCAGCAGTCCAGGGACAGGTAACAATGAGCAGTTCTTC	CATSSPGTGNNEQFF
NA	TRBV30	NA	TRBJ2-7	TGTGCCTGGAGCGTGCAGCAGCCAGGTGAGCAGTACTTC	CAWSVQQPGEQYF
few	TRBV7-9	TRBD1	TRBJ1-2	TGTGCCAGCCAATATCCCGGACAGGGGGATTATGGCTACACCTTC	CASQYPGQGDYGYTF
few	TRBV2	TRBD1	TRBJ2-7	TGTGCCAGCAACAGACAGGGGGCTTATCGGCAGTACTTC	CASNRQGAYRQYF
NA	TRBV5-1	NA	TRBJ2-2	TGCGCCAGCAGCCTTCCGAAGTGGGGGAGTGAGGACGGGGAGCTGTTTTTT	CASSLPKWGSEDGELFF
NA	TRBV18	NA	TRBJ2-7	TGTGCCAGCTCCCCTCGCAGCGTGAGCTCCTACGAGCAGTACTTC	CASSPRSVSSYEQYF
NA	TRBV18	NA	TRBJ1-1	TGTGCCAGCTCACCATCCCGGGGGGGAGCGAACACTGAAGCTTTCTTT	CASSPSRGGANTEAFF
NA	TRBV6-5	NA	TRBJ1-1	TGTGCCAGCAGTGAAATGGCTGAAGCTTTCTTT	CASSEMAEAFF
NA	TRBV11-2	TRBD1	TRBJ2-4	TGTGCCAGCAGCTTGTCTGCGGGACAGGGAAACATTCAGTACTTC	CASSLSAGQGNIQYF
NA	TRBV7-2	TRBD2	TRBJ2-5	TGTGCCAGCAGCCTCAATAGCGGGGTGTACCAAGAGACCCAGTACTTC	CASSLNSGVYQETQYF
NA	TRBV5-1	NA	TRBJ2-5	TGCGCCAGCAGCTTGTATTGGAGGGTGGGAGAGACCCAGTACTTC	CASSLYWRVGETQYF
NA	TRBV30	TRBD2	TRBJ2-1	TGTGCCTGGAGTCGAAGGGCTAGCGGTTACAATGAGCAGTTCTTC	CAWSRRASGYNEQFF
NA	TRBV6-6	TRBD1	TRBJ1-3	TGTGCCAGCAGGCAGGGGGCGTTTGGAAACACCATATATTTT	CASRQGAFGNTIYF
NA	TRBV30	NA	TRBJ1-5	TGTGCCTGGAGTGTACTTTTTGGGGGATCGCAGCCCCAGCATTTT	CAWSVLFGGSQPQHF
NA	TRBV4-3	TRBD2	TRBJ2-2	TGCGCCAGCAGCCAAGAGACGGGAGGCGGGGAGCTGTTTTTT	CASSQETGGGELFF
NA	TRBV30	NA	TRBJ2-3	TGTGCCTGGAGTACGGGCCTGACGGGCACAGATACGCAGTATTTT	CAWSTGLTGTDTQYF
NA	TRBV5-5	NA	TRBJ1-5	TGTGCCAGCAGCTTCCAGGGCACCCAGGGCAATCAGCCCCAGCATTTT	CASSFQGTQGNQPQHF
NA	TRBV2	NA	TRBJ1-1	TGTGCCAGCAGTAAGACAGTGAACACTGAAGCTTTCTTT	CASSKTVNTEAFF
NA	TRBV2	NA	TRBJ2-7	TGTGCCAGCAGTCGGTATTCCGCAGGAACGCGCTCAAGCTCCTACGAGCAGTACTTC	CASSRYSAGTRSSSYEQYF
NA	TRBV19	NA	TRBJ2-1	TGTGCCAGTAGGGGACCCCCGAATCGGAATGAGCAGTTCTTC	CASRGPPNRNEQFF
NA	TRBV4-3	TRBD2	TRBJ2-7	TGCGCCAGCAGCTACGGACTAGCGGGAGGCGGGGCTCTCTACGAGCAGTACTTC	CASSYGLAGGGALYEQYF
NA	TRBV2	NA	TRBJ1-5	TGTGCCAGCAGCGGTGACGGATTTCAGCCCCAGCATTTT	CASSGDGFQPQHF
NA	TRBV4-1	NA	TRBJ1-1	TGCGCCAGCAGCCAACCAACAGAGAACACTGAAGCTTTCTTT	CASSQPTENTEAFF
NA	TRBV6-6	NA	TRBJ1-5	TGTGCCAGCAGTTACGACTATAGCAATCAGCCCCAGCATTTT	CASSYDYSNQPQHF
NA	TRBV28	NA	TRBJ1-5	TGTGCCAGCAGTTTACCACAGGGCCTCCCAGCCCAGCATTTT	CASSLPQGLPAQHF
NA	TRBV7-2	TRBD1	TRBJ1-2	TGTGCCAGCAGCTCCGACAGGGCTTATGGCTACACCTTC	CASSSDRAYGYTF
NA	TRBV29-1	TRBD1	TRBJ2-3	TGCAGCGTTGACTCTACAGGGGGCACAGATACGCAGTATTTT	CSVDSTGGTDTQYF
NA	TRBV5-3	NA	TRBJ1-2	TGTGCCGGAAAATTTCGTGGTCTCACCTTC	CAGKFRGLTF
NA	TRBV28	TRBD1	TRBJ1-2	TGTGCCAGCATCATGACAGGGGCTAACTATGGCTACACCTTC	CASIMTGANYGYTF
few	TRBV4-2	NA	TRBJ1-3	TGTGCCAGCAGCCAATACGCCGGACAGATCTCTGGAAACACCATATATTTT	CASSQYAGQISGNTIYF
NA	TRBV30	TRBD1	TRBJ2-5	TGTGCCTGGAGTTCTTGGGGGACAGGGGCAGAGACCCAGTACTTC	CAWSSWGTGAETQYF
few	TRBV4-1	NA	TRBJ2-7	TGCGCCAGCAGCCAAGGGTTCTGGGGGCGTAAGGAGCAGTACTTC	CASSQGFWGRKEQYF
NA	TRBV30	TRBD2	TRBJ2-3	TGTGCCTGGAGGGCATGGGGGGCTAGCGGGAGAAACACAGATACGCAGTATTTT	CAWRAWGASGRNTDTQYF
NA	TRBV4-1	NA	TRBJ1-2	TGCGCCAGCAGCCAGACAGGCCTATTGGGCTACACCTTC	CASSQTGLLGYTF
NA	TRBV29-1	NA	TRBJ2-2	TGCAGCGTTCCGAGTCCGAACACCGGGGAGCTGTTTTTT	CSVPSPNTGELFF
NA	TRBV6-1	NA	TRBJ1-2	TGTGCCACCGGGGACGGCCCCTATGGCTACACCTTC	CATGDGPYGYTF
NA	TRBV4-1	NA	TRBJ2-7	TGCGCCAGCAGTCCGGCCGGGGGGCGAACGGGTTCGTACGAGCAGTACTTC	CASSPAGGRTGSYEQYF
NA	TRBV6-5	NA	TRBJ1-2	TGTGCCAGCAGTTACACCGGCGGCTATGGCTACACCTTC	CASSYTGGYGYTF
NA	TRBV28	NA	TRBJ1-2	TGTGCCAGCAGCCCACCACTCCAACCGGGTGGCTACACCTTC	CASSPPLQPGGYTF
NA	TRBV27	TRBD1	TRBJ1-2	TGTGCCAGCAGTCCGTCCTACAGGGGGAAAGGCTACACCTTC	CASSPSYRGKGYTF
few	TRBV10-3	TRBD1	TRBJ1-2	TGTGCCATCAGCGAAACAGGGGAGATTGGCTACACCTTC	CAISETGEIGYTF
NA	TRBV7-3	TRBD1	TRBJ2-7	TGTGCCAGCAGCTTAGAGACAGGGGACTTAAGGAGCTCCTACGAGCAGTACTTC	CASSLETGDLRSSYEQYF
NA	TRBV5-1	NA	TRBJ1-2	TGCGCCAGCAGCCCCCGGCCATCTGCCTATGGCTACACCTTC	CASSPRPSAYGYTF
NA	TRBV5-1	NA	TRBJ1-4	TGCGCCAGCAGCCACAGGGACCTTAATGAAAAACTGTTTTTT	CASSHRDLNEKLFF
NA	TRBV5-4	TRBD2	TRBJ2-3	TGTGCCAGCAGCTCCAAATCGCGGACTAGAGATACGCAGTATTTT	CASSSKSRTRDTQYF
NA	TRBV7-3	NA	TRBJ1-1	TGTGCCAGCAGCTTAAAATATGGCACTGAAGCTTTCTTT	CASSLKYGTEAFF
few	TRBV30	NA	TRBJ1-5	TGTGCCTGGACCCAAGGGGAGTTTAGCAATCAGCCCCAGCATTTT	CAWTQGEFSNQPQHF
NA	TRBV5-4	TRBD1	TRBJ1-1	TGTGCCAGCAGCTTGGACGGACAGGGAGCGAACACTGAAGCTTTCTTT	CASSLDGQGANTEAFF
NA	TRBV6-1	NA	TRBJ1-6	TGTGCCAGCAGTGCAGGGCTGGGGAGTGCGGCACCCCTCCACTTT	CASSAGLGSAAPLHF
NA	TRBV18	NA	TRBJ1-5	TGTGCCAGCTCACCAGGGTACCCGAACCAGCCCCAGCATTTT	CASSPGYPNQPQHF
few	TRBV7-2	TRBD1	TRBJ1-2	TGTGCCAGCAGCCTGACAGGGCAAAACTATGGCTACACCTTC	CASSLTGQNYGYTF
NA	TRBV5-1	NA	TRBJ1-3	TGCGCCAGCAGCTTGGACCACTCTGGAAACACCATATATTTT	CASSLDHSGNTIYF